This T cell receptor beta chain derives from a study of cytomegalovirus exposure and HLA in healthy donors (dated by TCRdb to 2015 to 2018). Study-level background: According to an earlier analysis of around 600 of the donors, 200 million or so T cells yielded roughly 110 million unique TCR beta sequences and about 300 Gb of sequence data. An early release that covered about 640 HLA-typed donors contained around 300 gigabases of sequencing data and some 87 million unique TCR sequences. Of the approximately 370 genotyped donors, 70% to 90% were placed in the genetic ancestry cluster associated with self-reported Caucasian donors. The study aimed to test whether cataloging public T cell receptors could reveal signatures of past pathogen exposure. Using immunosequencing, the study profiled T cell repertoires from 500 to 800 subjects and related those repertoires to cytomegalovirus serostatus. Besides the first cohort of approximately 670 subjects, a separate validation cohort made up of 120 or so different subjects was used. The study combined high-throughput TCR immunosequencing, statistical association of individual TCRs with disease status, and machine learning to predict cytomegalovirus infection status. In a later analysis, previously published TCR beta repertoires from more than 500 donors were re-analyzed and high-resolution HLA genotyping was added so that TCR occurrence patterns could be studied. Rather than drawing on any new phenotypic data, the later analysis identified candidate immune exposures from TCR beta sequences and the way those sequences occurred across donors. An earlier analysis of about 620 of the donors applied high-throughput TCR beta sequencing to assess whether each TCR beta V gene segment acted as functional or pseudogenic. Donor age, sex, ethnicity and CMV serostatus were compiled alongside the repertoire data. A later genetic analysis used genome-wide SNP genotypes for about 65% of the 666 donors, treating that subset as a discovery cohort. Every discovery cohort repertoire had been produced on one sequencing platform. HLA typing included class I and class II loci at four-digit resolution. The number of typed donors differed by locus: 629-630 for A, B, C, DRB1 and DQB1; 500 to 550 for DQA1; some 610 for DPA1; and around 490 for DPB1. Four to six DR-DQ haplotypes were handled as single units for association and clustering, since linkage in the cohort was strong. Among some 400 genotyped donors of the cohort, an average of roughly 230,000 unique TCR beta nucleotide sequences was sequenced per donor, of which approximately 19% were non-productive. Study-wide conclusions, independent of this receptor: An earlier analysis of some 560 of the donors showed that most TCR beta V segments appeared in productive rearrangements either about 87% or about 30% of the time, which broadly matched IMGT annotations. Because some donors lacked HLA typing at each locus, the association tests relied only on the typed subset. In a later analysis, some 18,000 TCR beta sequences were associated with specific HLA alleles at a false discovery rate of 0.05. According to a later analysis, TCR association rates differed among HLA loci, with DRB1 alleles showing the most associated TCRs and HLA-C alleles showing the fewest. V-gene and J-gene trimming of TCR beta chains was associated with a missense DCLRE1C variant in a later genetic analysis, and the association was replicated in an independent cohort. Across donors, most TCR sequences were observed very rarely, whereas some public TCRs were present in many individuals. Correlated functional status among segregating V segments might reflect linkage disequilibrium, but an unknown experimental factor could not be ruled out. When HLA alleles, especially DR and DQ, strongly co-occurred, TCR associations were difficult to assign to individual alleles. A few of the identified cytomegalovirus-associated TCR beta chains were confirmed in vitro to be specific for cytomegalovirus antigens. A further reported finding was that TCR beta sequences accurately predicted the HLA-A and HLA-B alleles for most subjects in the first cohort. According to a later genetic analysis, donors in an Asian-associated ancestry cluster had fewer N-insertions in productive TCRs than the approximately 610-donor mean. In this cohort, only TCR beta chains were sequenced, and detectable features were limited by the absence of alpha or paired-chain data. Some IMGT-functional V segments, including TRBV6-2 and TRBV6-3, could not be distinguished by the 87-base-pair reads and were therefore excluded. In a later analysis, HLA-associated TCR beta chains showed more clonal expansion and lower generation probabilities than non-associated chains that were equally common. The authors suggested that the approach could potentially be generalized to other disease states and immunological phenotypes. In a later analysis, most CMV-associated TCR beta chains were found to appear HLA-restricted, with HLA associations seemingly driven largely by CMV exposure. The sequencing pipeline was judged likely to have produced a cluster of highly shared sequence variants as a technical artifact. The classifier was reported to diagnose cytomegalovirus status with high specificity and sensitivity in both the original cohort and the validation cohort. According to a later analysis, parvovirus B19, influenza, CMV and Epstein-Barr virus appeared linked to several top co-occurrence clusters. The study gave a list of around 170 TCR beta chains associated with cytomegalovirus. For the cohort, immune exposure information was limited to CMV serostatus. Presence/absence analyses assumed roughly uniform sequencing depth across donors, an assumption that may not hold. Because counts were too low, approximately 18 rarely observed V segments, including chromosome 9 orphons, were excluded from the earlier analysis of several hundred of the donors.

The germline V gene gives CDR1 as ENHRY and CDR2 as SYGVKD. Trimming leaves V shorter by 4 bases and J shorter by 0 bases, with the junction holding 3 bases beyond the gene matches. The CDR3 goes from the cysteine to the phenylalanine over 16 residues. Only the CDR3 region is kept as DNA, spanning 48 bases read in frame from base 1. To prepare the library, the immunoSEQ multiplex PCR assay was applied. A mixture of 60 forward primers for TCR Vbeta segments and 13 reverse primers for TCR Jbeta segments was used in the multiplex PCR. A multiplex PCR assay on genomic DNA amplified the CDR3 region of rearranged TCR beta genes. On the Illumina HiSeq System, the amplified TCR beta libraries were sequenced as 87-base-pair reads. Processing in the source paper ran as follows. A later analysis counted some 80 million unique TCR beta chains across the 640 or so repertoires, and around 12 million of these chains were shared by at least two donors. To remove PCR and sequencing errors, raw reads were error-corrected and collapsed into unique sequences using a nearest-neighbor algorithm that merged closely related sequences. CDR3 sequences were aligned to IMGT reference sequences to assign V, D and J gene segments. Each retained sequence needed at least a six-nucleotide match to both a V gene segment and a J gene segment. Rearrangements were called productive when the CDR3 lacked stop codons and stayed in frame with V and J; all others were non-productive. CDR3 was defined according to IMGT convention as the region running from the second conserved V-encoded cysteine to the conserved J-encoded phenylalanine. In an earlier analysis of more than 550 of the donors, sequences lacking an unambiguous match to a single V gene segment were excluded. An earlier analysis of over 450 of the donors classified V segments as functional when productive rearrangements were above 56.7% and as segregating when the standard deviation between donors was above 5%. A statistical classification framework was built for diagnosing cytomegalovirus status from the catalog of TCR beta chain sequences. In a later analysis, V and J genes were assigned by comparing TCR nucleotide sequences against IMGT/GENE-DB human TR gene sequences. A later analysis assigned CDR3 sequences and most-parsimonious VDJ recombination scenarios with the TCRdist pipeline. In a later analysis, every TCR beta chain was defined by the combination of its CDR3 amino acid sequence and its V-gene family, and reads without a unique V-gene family were dropped. A later analysis removed 450 to 600 highly shared, low-generation-probability nucleotide sequences to deal with suspected cross-contamination and a sequencing artifact. In a later analysis, a clonal expansion index for each public chain was calculated from normalized within-repertoire ranks of inferred template counts. Generation probabilities in a later analysis came from a VDJ recombination model fitted to out-of-frame rearrangements, and those results were checked against IGoR. A later analysis scored TCR-TCR, TCR-HLA and TCR-CMV co-occurrence with hypergeometric tests, applying a repertoire-size bias correction to TCR pairs. To estimate false discovery rates, a later analysis permuted the HLA or CMV assignments 20 times. A later analysis grouped co-occurring TCRs with DBSCAN, adding TCRdist sequence similarity when clustering within HLA-allele-positive subsets. For co-occurrence clustering, repertoires with fewer than 30,000 or more than 120,000 public chains were excluded, along with five or six repertoires with anomalous nucleotide sharing. Drawn from immuneACCESS, this table holds only the in-frame rearrangements with V and J called that TCRdb kept. Clones are partly lost; checked studies trace under half to an unresolved V gene and leave the rest unexplained. V and J calls and clone size are as listed in that table; D and trimming were resolved from the DNA. Across this sample there are about 64,000 clones, with around three quarters seen only once. Roughly 8% of the sample belongs to the ten largest clones.

The cohort was made up of approximately 670 healthy bone marrow donors. All cohort members were sampled while nominally healthy, although unrecorded immune exposures were likely present. The donor was CMV seropositive and belonged to the group of more than 250 seropositive cohort members. Each donor provided a peripheral blood sample, and peripheral blood mononuclear cells were used for TCR beta sequencing. Genomic DNA extraction from the blood cell samples was performed with the Qiagen DNeasy Blood Extraction Kit. Worth noting for this clone: The antigen it binds to is not known. Base qualities are missing; no much larger clone stands one base away.

The source material was PBMCs. The clonotype originates from a young man in good health and CMV-seropositive. The chain is made from TRBV10-3 and TRBJ2-6; 7 bases in the junction line up with TRBD2. The CDR3: CAISGEGYSGANVLTF. The nucleotide sequence is TGTGCCATCAGTGGGGAGGGCTACTCTGGGGCCAACGTCCTGACTTTC.